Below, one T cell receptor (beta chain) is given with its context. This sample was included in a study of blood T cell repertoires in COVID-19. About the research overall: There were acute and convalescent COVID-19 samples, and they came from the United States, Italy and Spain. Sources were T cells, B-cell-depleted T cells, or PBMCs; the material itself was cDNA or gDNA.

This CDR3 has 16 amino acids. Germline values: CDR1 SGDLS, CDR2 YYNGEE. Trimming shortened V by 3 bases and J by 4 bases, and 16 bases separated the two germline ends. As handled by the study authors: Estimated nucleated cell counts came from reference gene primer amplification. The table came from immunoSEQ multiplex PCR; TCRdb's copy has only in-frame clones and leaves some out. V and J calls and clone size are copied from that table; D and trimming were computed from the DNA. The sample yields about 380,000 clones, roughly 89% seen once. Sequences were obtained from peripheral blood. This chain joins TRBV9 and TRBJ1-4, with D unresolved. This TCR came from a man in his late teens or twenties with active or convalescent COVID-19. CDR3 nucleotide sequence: TGTGCCAGCAGCGCCCCCGGGGAGGGATTTAATGAAAAACTGTTTTTT. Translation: CASSAPGEGFNEKLFF.